The source of this T cell receptor beta chain is a study of T cell responses to AZD1222 COVID-19 vaccine. The protocol was immunoSEQ multiplex PCR, while the TCRdb copy is restricted to in-frame clones and leaves out a portion. The sample has roughly 54,000 clones; 80% to 90% are singletons. CDR1 GTSNPN and CDR2 SVGIG come from the germline V gene (reference sequence). The CDR3 covers 13 residues. Germline trimming cut 7 bases from V and 6 bases from J; bases unmatched to any gene: 7. The J gene is TRBJ2-3, the V gene TRBV30, with 10 bases aligning to TRBD2. The sample in question was peripheral blood, obtained 28 days after the second AZD1222 dose. This clonotype originated in an adult who received the AZD1222 COVID-19 vaccine. For the CDR3, the DNA is TGTGCCTCCAAGGTTAGCGGGAGGGATACGCAGTATTTT. It translates to CASKVSGRDTQYF.